This TCR beta chain is drawn from a study of blood T cells in healthy people across ages. Through a sample-barcoded 5' primer and a J-beta primer mix, a second PCR was run for about 6 to 11 cycles. Every individual sample yielded 2.5 million or more paired-end reads (each containing CDR3). TCRdb itself ran the 5' RACE reads through MiXCR, one entry per CDR3 protein. The table lists around 1,600,000 distinct CDR3 sequences, around 40% of them singletons. Total RNA was extracted at no less than 5.5 micrograms per sample. Remarks on this clonotype: Its cognate antigen is unknown.

Study-wide findings and caveats: Across samples, TCR beta diversity tracked strongly with naive T cell percentage. It was the long-lived donors that had more naive CD4+ cells and higher diversity than aged donors.

The source material was blood. This receptor was obtained from a woman aged 18-30 years in good health.

In DNA, the CDR3 is TGTGCCAGCAGCAGAAAAGCAGGGCCCGGAAACACCATATATTTT. Translation gives CASSRKAGPGNTIYF. The rearrangement links TRBV27 to TRBJ1-3, with a possible D match to TRBD1 (5 bases). The CDR3 is made up of 15 amino acids. With 6 bases removed from V and 4 bases from J, the gap between germline ends came to 16 bases. Germline V gene lookup returns CDR1 MNHEY and CDR2 SMNVEV (reference sequence).